This paragraph reports one T cell receptor (beta chain). Its antigen is not known. The CDR3 consists of 15 residues. Germline-derived CDR1 and CDR2 are LNHNV and YYDKDF (reference sequence). Template switching was used to attach UMIs, which incorporated a 6-nucleotide sample barcode. The authors ran two nested PCRs of around 15 and 9 cycles on TCRalpha and TCRbeta cDNA. TCRdb reprocessed the 5' RACE reads; each CDR3 protein has one entry and no DNA is given. The listing contains approximately 160,000 distinct CDR3 sequences. These data are taken from a study of monozygotic twins with inflammatory bowel disease. Findings and limits, study-wide: Neither one strong signal nor one clonotype associated with IBD was supported.

Sequenced: blood. The source is a human donor with ulcerative colitis or Crohn's disease, or a healthy co-twin of an affected twin (not recorded which). The chain couples TRBV15 to TRBJ1-1. CDR3 region: CATSRDLVGTTEAFF.